What follows are 27 T cell receptor beta chains derived from one specimen sequenced in a study of shared clonotypes between healthy human individuals. Clones were sequenced by immunoSEQ multiplex PCR, and TCRdb holds only the in-frame ones, with some missing. This table holds about half a million clones, 81% found once. The sample consisted of PBMCs. Receptors originate from a woman between 40 and 55 years old in good health. Some clones in this sample may be carry-over from other donors' samples.

The chain combines TRBV27 with TRBJ1-4; TRBD1 agrees at 7 bases. CDR3 size: 15 residues. V shed 2 bases, J shed 5 bases, and the junction held 5 bases outside the gene matches. The germline V gene encodes CDR1 MNHEY and CDR2 SMNVEV (reference sequence). This chain's CDR3 is CASSLRGTENEKLFF. The DNA of the CDR3 is TGTGCCAGCAGTTTACGCGGGACAGAAAATGAAAAACTGTTTTTT.

The V and J genes are TRBV12-5 and TRBJ1-1; D is perhaps TRBD1 (5 bases). Trimming left V 1 base short and J 6 bases short, with 6 bases between. This CDR3 has 12 residues. In germline, CDR1 is LGHNT, CDR2 FRNRAP. Here the CDR3 DNA reads TGTGCTAGTGGTTTGGGGGGGGCTGAAGCTTTCTTT. Protein sequence: CASGLGGAEAFF.

The chain uses TRBV2 and TRBJ2-5, with a tentative D call TRBD1 (6 bases). Germline V gives CDR1 SNHLY, CDR2 FYNNEI. The CDR3 is made up of 14 amino acids. V lost 4 bases and J 5 bases, leaving 14 bases between the germline ends. CDR3 residues: CASSGVGTIETQYF. The CDR3 region has the DNA TGTGCCAGCAGTGGAGTCGGGACAATTGAGACCCAGTACTTC.

The chain joins TRBV5-4 to TRBJ2-7; D is perhaps TRBD1 (6 bases). The CDR3 has 13 residues. Germline loops: CDR1 SGHNT, CDR2 YYREEE (reference sequence). Trimming removed 3 bases at V and 3 bases at J, with 10 bases between. CDR3 DNA sequence: TGTGCCAGCAGCTCCACAGGGTTCTACGAGCAGTACTTC. Residues: CASSSTGFYEQYF.

V usage is TRBV30 and J usage is TRBJ1-5; D is perhaps TRBD1 (6 bases). The CDR3 extends over 18 amino acids. With 2 bases removed from V and 4 bases from J, the gap between germline ends came to 24 bases. Per the germline V gene, CDR1 is GTSNPN and CDR2 is SVGIG (reference sequence). DNA for the CDR3: TGTGCCTGGAGTACTTGGGTTGGGGGACGGGGGCGAAATCAGCCCCAGCATTTT. This encodes CAWSTWVGGRGRNQPQHF.

This rearrangement joins TRBV4-3 to TRBJ1-2; TRBD1 might be the D (5 bases). Trimming removed 0 bases at V and 6 bases at J, with 14 bases between. This CDR3 spans 15 amino acids. Per germline, CDR1 LGHNA and CDR2 YSLEER. CDR3 DNA: TGCGCCAGCAGCCAAGATTGGGGTCAGGGTGATGGCTACACCTTC. Its protein is CASSQDWGQGDGYTF.

The genes are TRBV6-1 and TRBJ1-2; D is undetermined. CDR3 length equals 16 residues. V dropped 0 bases and J dropped 1 base, with 12 bases sitting between them. CDR1 is MNHNS, CDR2 SASEGT, per germline. The DNA of the CDR3 is TGTGCCAGCAGTGAAGCGTTTTTCGGCCTTAACTATGGCTACACCTTC. Protein: CASSEAFFGLNYGYTF.

Remarks on this clone: This sequence may be a read error, since a much larger clone differs from it by one base. The gene calls are TRBV7-3 and TRBJ2-1; a weak D match, TRBD2 (5 bases). The CDR3 is 13 amino acids. Germline V gene lookup returns CDR1 SGHTA and CDR2 FQGTGA. The CDR3 nucleotides read TGTGCCAGCAGCTTAACGTTTGCGGGTGAGCGGTTCTTC. Its translation: CASSLTFAGERFF.

In the case of this clone: The sample contains more than one DNA sequence encoding this CDR3. The chain employs TRBV18 and TRBJ2-5; D unclear. This CDR3 contains 12 residues. In germline, CDR1 is KGHSH, CDR2 LQKENI. V lost 1 base and J 2 bases, leaving 2 bases between the germline ends. The CDR3, as DNA: TGTGCCAGCTCACCACAGCAAGAGACCCAGTACTTC. Translated: CASSPQQETQYF.

V usage is TRBV10-3 and J usage is TRBJ2-4; a weak D match, TRBD1 (6 bases). Trimming took 2 bases from V and 0 from J, leaving 11 bases between them. Germline V gives CDR1 ENHRY, CDR2 SYGVKD. The CDR3 contains 16 residues. DNA for the CDR3: TGTGCCATCAGTGAGGGACAGACTGAAGCCAAAAACATTCAGTACTTC. As protein: CAISEGQTEAKNIQYF.

Comment on this clone: A far larger clone lies a single base away; this is likely a read error. This chain uses TRBV28 with TRBJ1-5, with D possibly being TRBD1 (6 bases). CDR3 length equals 14 residues. Germline values: CDR1 MDHEN, CDR2 SYDVKM. Trimming left V 7 bases short and J 3 bases short, with 13 bases between. The CDR3 bases are TGTGCCAGCATAGTACAGGGAAACAATCAGCCCCAGCATTTT. Residues: CASIVQGNNQPQHF.

On this clone: This likely reflects a read error, since a far larger clone is one base away. The rearrangement joins TRBV7-9 to TRBJ2-6; D not resolved. Germline V gene sequence: CDR1 SEHNR, CDR2 FQNEAQ (reference sequence). V was cut by 1 base and J by 0 bases, with 4 bases left in between. This CDR3 is 15 amino acids long. The CDR3 sequence is CASSLVPSGANVLTF. Written as DNA, the CDR3 is TGTGCCAGCAGCTTAGTGCCCTCTGGGGCCAACGTCCTGACTTTC.

The J gene is TRBJ2-5, the V gene TRBV10-1, with 8 nucleotides matching TRBD2. J was trimmed by 1 base and V by 6 bases; bases with no gene match: 4. The CDR3 sequence is 14 residues long. The germline V gene encodes CDR1 WNHNN and CDR2 SYGVQD (reference sequence). The CDR3 coding sequence is TGCGCCAGCAGCTCGACTAGCGCCCAAGAGACCCAGTACTTC. This translates into CASSSTSAQETQYF.

The genes are TRBV5-6 and TRBJ1-5; TRBD1 matches at 9 bases. Germline trimming cut 4 bases from V and 2 bases from J; bases unmatched to any gene: 7. CDR3 length: 16 amino acids. Germline assignment: CDR1 SGHDT and CDR2 YYEEEE. The CDR3 DNA reads TGTGCCAGCAGCCTGACAGGGGGTCCGGGCAATCAGCCCCAGCATTTT. Amino acids: CASSLTGGPGNQPQHF.

This clone was seen only once. A read error is likely here: a far larger clone is one base away. The CDR3 coding sequence is TGTGCCAGCAGCTTACAGGGGATCTCCTACGAGCAGTACTTC. Protein sequence: CASSLQGISYEQYF. The chain has TRBV7-2 and TRBJ2-7, with D maybe TRBD1 (6 bases). In germline, CDR1 is SGHTA, CDR2 FQGNSA. The V and J ends lost 2 bases and 0 bases respectively, with 8 bases between them. The CDR3 is made up of 14 amino acids.

This chain links TRBV29-1 with TRBJ2-3; D remains unclear. V was cut by 7 bases and J by 0 bases, with 11 bases left in between. From germline, CDR1 is SQVTM and CDR2 ANQGSEA. This CDR3 region has 13 residues. In DNA form, the CDR3 reads TGCAGCGCCCCAGGACCTAGCACAGATACGCAGTATTTT. Translating it yields CSAPGPSTDTQYF.

This chain links TRBV11-3 with TRBJ2-1; D possibly corresponds to TRBD2 (5 bases). Trimming left V 5 bases short and J 2 bases short, with 16 bases between. CDR1 and CDR2 from the germline V gene are SGHNT and YENEEA. CDR3 length: 16 residues. The CDR3 sequence: CASSPSGGLAYNEQFF. The CDR3 DNA follows: TGTGCCAGCAGCCCATCCGGCGGGTTAGCCTACAATGAGCAGTTCTTC.

This clone was recorded many times. The rearrangement links TRBV10-1 to TRBJ2-7; 9 positions match TRBD2. The V and J ends lost 2 bases and 3 bases, in that order; junction bases with no gene match: 5. The V gene's germline CDR1 is WNHNN and CDR2 SYGVQD (reference sequence). This CDR3 is 15 amino acids long. CDR3 in amino acids: CASSEIRGGVYEQYF. The CDR3 DNA follows: TGCGCCAGCAGTGAGATTCGCGGGGGGGTCTACGAGCAGTACTTC.

The V and J genes are TRBV25-1 and TRBJ1-4; D unclear. The CDR3 totals 15 residues. Germline loops: CDR1 MGHDK, CDR2 SYGVNS. V lost 3 bases and J 7 bases, leaving 15 bases between the germline ends. The CDR3, as DNA: TGTGCCAGCAGTGAGCCGGGGATTTGGGGTGAAAAACTGTTTTTT. This translates into CASSEPGIWGEKLFF.

The chain combines TRBV7-8 with TRBJ2-7, with 7 bases aligning to TRBD1. V was clipped by 5 bases and J by 0 bases; unmatched bases: 7. CDR1 SGHVS and CDR2 FQNEAQ come from the germline V gene. This CDR3 spans 15 amino acids. CDR3: CASSPKTGLSYEQYF. The CDR3 DNA sequence: TGTGCCAGCAGCCCGAAGACAGGGCTCTCCTACGAGCAGTACTTC.

The chain couples TRBV28 to TRBJ1-1; D is unclear. Germline lookup yields CDR1 MDHEN and CDR2 SYDVKM. The CDR3 has 13 amino acids. V lost 6 bases and J lost 3, with 11 bases in between. CDR3 bases: TGTGCCAGCAGCAATTTGGTTGACACTGAAGCTTTCTTT. It specifies CASSNLVDTEAFF. The whole variable domain, filled in from reference TRBV28 and TRBJ1-1, reads DVKVTQSSRYLVKRTGEKVFLECVQDMDHENMFWYRQDPGLGLRLIYFSYDVKMKEKGDIPEGYSVSREKKERFSLILESASTNQTSMYLCASSNLVDTEAFFGQGTRLTVV.

This chain connects TRBV19 to TRBJ1-5; D is unclear. V lost 6 bases, J lost 2 bases, and 14 bases lay in between. Germline V lookup: CDR1 LNHDA, CDR2 SQIVND (reference sequence). This CDR3 is built from 15 residues. This CDR3 reads CASRLRDGGNQPQHF. DNA for the CDR3: TGTGCCAGTAGGCTCCGGGATGGGGGCAATCAGCCCCAGCATTTT.

This chain connects TRBV18 to TRBJ2-7; 12 bases are shared with TRBD1. CDR1 is KGHSH and CDR2 is LQKENI in the germline V gene. There are 14 residues in the CDR3. V dropped 3 bases and J dropped 9; count of bases not matched to a gene: 6. CDR3 nucleotide sequence: TGTGCCAGCTCACCGACCGGGACAGGGGGCGGGCAGTACTTC. Its translation: CASSPTGTGGGQYF.

In its sample, this clone was seen many times. Additional DNA sequences in this sample encode the identical CDR3. The J gene is TRBJ2-2, the V gene TRBV7-2; D is uncertain. With 5 bases removed from V and 0 bases from J, the gap between germline ends came to 7 bases. Per germline, CDR1 SGHTA and CDR2 FQGNSA. The CDR3 loop spans 14 amino acids. CDR3 residues: CASSAPANTGELFF. DNA of the CDR3: TGTGCCAGCAGCGCCCCCGCGAACACCGGGGAGCTGTTTTTT. Drawing the rest from reference TRBV7-2 and TRBJ2-2, the complete variable domain is GAGVSQSPSNKVTEKGKDVELRCDPISGHTALYWYRQSLGQGLEFLIYFQGNSAPDKSGLPSDRFSAERTGGSVSTLTIQRTQQEDSAVYLCASSAPANTGELFFGEGSRLTVL.

The chain couples TRBV28 to TRBJ2-2; possible D gene TRBD1, 7 bases. V lost 5 bases, J lost 0 bases, and 13 bases lay in between. Germline CDR1 reads MDHEN; CDR2 reads SYDVKM. The CDR3 is made up of 16 amino acids. CDR3 nucleotide sequence: TGTGCCAGCAGTCCTGCGGGGACAGCGAACACCGGGGAGCTGTTTTTT. Its translation is CASSPAGTANTGELFF.

V gene TRBV27 combines with J gene TRBJ1-2; possible D gene TRBD1, 5 bases. The V end lost 4 bases, the J end lost 0 bases, and 15 bases lay between the germline ends. Germline V CDR1 and CDR2: MNHEY, SMNVEV (reference sequence). The length of the CDR3 is 16 residues. The CDR3 loop is CASSSLGQPSNYGYTF. Written as DNA, the CDR3 is TGTGCCAGCAGTTCCCTAGGACAACCTTCTAACTATGGCTACACCTTC.

The CDR3 spells CASGPRGGAQETQYF. CDR3 DNA sequence: TGCGCCAGCGGCCCCCGGGGTGGGGCCCAAGAGACCCAGTACTTC. The chain links TRBV5-1 to TRBJ2-5; tentatively, D is TRBD1 or TRBD2 (5 bases each). Trimming stripped 7 bases from V and 1 base from J, with 17 bases between. Germline values: CDR1 SGHRS, CDR2 YFSETQ. The CDR3 is 15 amino acids.